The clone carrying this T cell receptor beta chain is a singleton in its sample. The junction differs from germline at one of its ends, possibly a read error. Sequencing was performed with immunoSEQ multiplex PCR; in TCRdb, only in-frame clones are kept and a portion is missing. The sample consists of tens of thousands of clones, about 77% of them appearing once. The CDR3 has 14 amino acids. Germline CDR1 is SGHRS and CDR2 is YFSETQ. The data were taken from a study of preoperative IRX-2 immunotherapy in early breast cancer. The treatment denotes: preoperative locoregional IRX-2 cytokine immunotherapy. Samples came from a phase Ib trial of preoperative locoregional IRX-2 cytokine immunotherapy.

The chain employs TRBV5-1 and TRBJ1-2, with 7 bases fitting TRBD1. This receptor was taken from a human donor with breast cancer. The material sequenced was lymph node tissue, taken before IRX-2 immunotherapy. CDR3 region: CASRLGDSSSGYTF. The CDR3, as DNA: TGCGCCAGCAGGTTGGGGGACAGTTCGAGCGGCTACACCTTC.